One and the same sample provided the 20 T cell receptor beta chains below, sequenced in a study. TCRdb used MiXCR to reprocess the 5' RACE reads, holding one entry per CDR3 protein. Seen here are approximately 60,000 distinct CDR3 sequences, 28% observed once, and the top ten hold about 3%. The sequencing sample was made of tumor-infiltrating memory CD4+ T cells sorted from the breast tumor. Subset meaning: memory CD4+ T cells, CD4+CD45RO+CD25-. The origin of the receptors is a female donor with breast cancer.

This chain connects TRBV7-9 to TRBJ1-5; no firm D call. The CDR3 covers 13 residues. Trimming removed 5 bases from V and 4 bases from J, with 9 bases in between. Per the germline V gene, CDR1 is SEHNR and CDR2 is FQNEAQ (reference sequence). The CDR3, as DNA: TGTGCCAGCAGCAACAGCCCTAATCAGCCCCAGCATTTT. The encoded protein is CASSNSPNQPQHF.

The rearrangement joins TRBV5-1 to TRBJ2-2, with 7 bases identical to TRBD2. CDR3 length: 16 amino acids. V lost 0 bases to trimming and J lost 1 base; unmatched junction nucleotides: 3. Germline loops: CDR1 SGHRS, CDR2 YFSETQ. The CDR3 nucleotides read TGCGCCAGCAGCTTGGCTGCGGGAGTGAACACCGGGGAGCTGTTTTTT. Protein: CASSLAAGVNTGELFF.

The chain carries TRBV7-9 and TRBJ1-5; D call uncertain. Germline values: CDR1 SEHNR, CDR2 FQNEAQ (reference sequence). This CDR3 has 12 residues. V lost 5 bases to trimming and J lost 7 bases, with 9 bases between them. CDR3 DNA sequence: TGTGCCAGCAGCGGAGACAACCAGCCCCAGCATTTT. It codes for CASSGDNQPQHF.

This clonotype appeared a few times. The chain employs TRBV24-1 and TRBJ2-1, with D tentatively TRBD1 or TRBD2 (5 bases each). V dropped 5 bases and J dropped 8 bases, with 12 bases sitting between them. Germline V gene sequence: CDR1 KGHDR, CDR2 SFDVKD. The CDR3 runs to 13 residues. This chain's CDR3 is CATSAPGTHEQFF. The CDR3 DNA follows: TGTGCCACCAGTGCCCCAGGGACCCATGAGCAGTTCTTC.

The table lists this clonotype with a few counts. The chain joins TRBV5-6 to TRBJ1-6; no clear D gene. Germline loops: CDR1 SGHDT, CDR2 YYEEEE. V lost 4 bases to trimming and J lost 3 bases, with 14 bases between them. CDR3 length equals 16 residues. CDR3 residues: CASSSYGNLYNSPLHF. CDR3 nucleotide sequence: TGTGCCAGCAGCAGCTACGGGAACCTCTATAATTCACCCCTCCACTTT.

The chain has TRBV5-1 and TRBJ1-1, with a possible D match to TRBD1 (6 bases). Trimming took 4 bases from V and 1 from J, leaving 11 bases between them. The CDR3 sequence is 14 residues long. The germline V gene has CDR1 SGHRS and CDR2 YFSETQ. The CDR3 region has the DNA TGCGCCAGCAGCCAAACGGGACAGAACACTGAAGCTTTCTTT. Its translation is CASSQTGQNTEAFF.

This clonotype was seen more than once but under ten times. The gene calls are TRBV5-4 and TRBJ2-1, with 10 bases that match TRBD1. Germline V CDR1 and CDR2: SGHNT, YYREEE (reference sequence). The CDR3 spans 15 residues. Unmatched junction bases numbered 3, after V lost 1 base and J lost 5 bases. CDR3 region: CASSLLGTGDNEQFF. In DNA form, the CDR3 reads TGTGCCAGCAGCTTGTTGGGGACAGGGGACAATGAGCAGTTCTTC.

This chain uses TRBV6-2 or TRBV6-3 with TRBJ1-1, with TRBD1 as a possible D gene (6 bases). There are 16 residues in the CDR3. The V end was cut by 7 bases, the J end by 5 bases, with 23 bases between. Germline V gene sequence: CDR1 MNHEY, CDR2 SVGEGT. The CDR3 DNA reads TGTGCCAGCACGCACCCCGTCTACAGGGAGGCGACTGAAGCTTTCTTT. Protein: CASTHPVYREATEAFF.

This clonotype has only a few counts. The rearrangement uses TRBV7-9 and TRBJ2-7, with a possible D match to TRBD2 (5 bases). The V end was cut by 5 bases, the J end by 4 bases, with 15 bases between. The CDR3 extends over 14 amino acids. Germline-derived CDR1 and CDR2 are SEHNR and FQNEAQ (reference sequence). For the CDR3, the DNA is TGTGCCAGCAGCCGGACTGTGGGGTTTTACGAGCAGTACTTC. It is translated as CASSRTVGFYEQYF.

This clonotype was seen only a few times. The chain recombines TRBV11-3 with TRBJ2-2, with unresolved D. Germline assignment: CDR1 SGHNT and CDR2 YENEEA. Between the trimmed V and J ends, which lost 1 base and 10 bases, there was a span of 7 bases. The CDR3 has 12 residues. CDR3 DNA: TGTGCCAGCAGCTTAGTGTCGGAGGAGCTGTTTTTT. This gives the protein CASSLVSEELFF.

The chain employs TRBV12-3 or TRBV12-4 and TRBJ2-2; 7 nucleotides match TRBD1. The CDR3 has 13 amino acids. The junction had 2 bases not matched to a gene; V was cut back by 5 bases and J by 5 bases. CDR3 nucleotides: TGTGCCAGCAGTACAGGGGAAACCGGGGAGCTGTTTTTT. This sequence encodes CASSTGETGELFF.

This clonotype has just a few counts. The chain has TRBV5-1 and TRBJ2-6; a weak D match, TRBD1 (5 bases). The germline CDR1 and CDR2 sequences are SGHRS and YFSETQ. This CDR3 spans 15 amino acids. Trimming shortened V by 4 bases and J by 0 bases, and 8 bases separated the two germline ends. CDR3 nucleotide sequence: TGCGCCAGCAGCATCGACAGCTCTGGGGCCAACGTCCTGACTTTC. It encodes CASSIDSSGANVLTF.

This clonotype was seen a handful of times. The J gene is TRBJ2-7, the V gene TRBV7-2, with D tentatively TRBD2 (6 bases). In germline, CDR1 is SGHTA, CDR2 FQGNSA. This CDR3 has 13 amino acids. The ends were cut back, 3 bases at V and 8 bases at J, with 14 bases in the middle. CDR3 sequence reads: CASSFPPSVKQYF. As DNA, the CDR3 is TGTGCCAGCAGCTTTCCGCCTAGCGTTAAGCAGTACTTC.

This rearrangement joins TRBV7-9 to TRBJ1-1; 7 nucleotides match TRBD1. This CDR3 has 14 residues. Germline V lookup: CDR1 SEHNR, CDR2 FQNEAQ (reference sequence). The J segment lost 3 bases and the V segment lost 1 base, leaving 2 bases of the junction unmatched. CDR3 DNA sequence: TGTGCCAGCAGCTTAGAAGGGGGCCACACTGAAGCTTTCTTT. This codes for CASSLEGGHTEAFF. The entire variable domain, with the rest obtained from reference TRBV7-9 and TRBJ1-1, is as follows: DTGVSQNPRHKITKRGQNVTFRCDPISEHNRLYWYRQTLGQGPEFLTYFQNEAQLEKSRLLSDRFSAERPKGSFSTLEIQRTEQGDSAMYLCASSLEGGHTEAFFGQGTRLTVV.

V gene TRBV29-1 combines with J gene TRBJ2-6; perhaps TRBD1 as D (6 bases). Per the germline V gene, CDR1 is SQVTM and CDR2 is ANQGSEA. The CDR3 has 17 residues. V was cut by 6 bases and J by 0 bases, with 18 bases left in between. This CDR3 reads CSVSLGTPSSGANVLTF. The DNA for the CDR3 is TGCAGCGTATCGCTGGGGACACCGAGCTCTGGGGCCAACGTCCTGACTTTC.

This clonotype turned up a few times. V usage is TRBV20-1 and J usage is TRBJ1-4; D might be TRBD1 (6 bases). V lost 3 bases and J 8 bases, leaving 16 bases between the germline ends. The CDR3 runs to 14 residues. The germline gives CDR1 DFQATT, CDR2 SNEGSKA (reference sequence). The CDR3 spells CSASPGGGSEKLFF. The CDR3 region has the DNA TGCAGTGCTAGCCCGGGAGGGGGGTCCGAAAAACTGTTTTTT.

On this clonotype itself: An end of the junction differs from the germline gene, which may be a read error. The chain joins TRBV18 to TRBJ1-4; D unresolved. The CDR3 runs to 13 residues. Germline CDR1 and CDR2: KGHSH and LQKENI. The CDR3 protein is CAISPYVNEKLFF. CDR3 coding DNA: TGTGCCATCTCACCATACGTAAATGAAAAACTGTTTTTT.

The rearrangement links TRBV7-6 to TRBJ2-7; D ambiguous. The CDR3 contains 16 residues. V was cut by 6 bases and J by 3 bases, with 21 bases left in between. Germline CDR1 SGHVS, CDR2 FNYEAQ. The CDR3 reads CASSITSQVEIYEQYF. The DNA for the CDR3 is TGTGCCAGCAGTATTACATCGCAGGTGGAAATCTACGAGCAGTACTTC.

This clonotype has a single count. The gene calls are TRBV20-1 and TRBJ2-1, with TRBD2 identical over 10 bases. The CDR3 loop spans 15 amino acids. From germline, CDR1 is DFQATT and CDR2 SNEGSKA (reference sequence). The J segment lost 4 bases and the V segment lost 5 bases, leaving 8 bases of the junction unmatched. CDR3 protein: CSAPLAGVSYNEQFF. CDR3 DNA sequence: TGCAGTGCTCCCCTAGCGGGAGTATCATACAATGAGCAGTTCTTC.

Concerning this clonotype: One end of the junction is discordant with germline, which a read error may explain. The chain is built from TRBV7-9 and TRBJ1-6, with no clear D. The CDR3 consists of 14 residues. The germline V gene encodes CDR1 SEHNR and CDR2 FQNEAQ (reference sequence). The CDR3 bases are TGTGTCAGCAGCCCGCCAGGCCAAGTCTCACCCCTCCACTTT. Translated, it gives CVSSPPGQVSPLHF.